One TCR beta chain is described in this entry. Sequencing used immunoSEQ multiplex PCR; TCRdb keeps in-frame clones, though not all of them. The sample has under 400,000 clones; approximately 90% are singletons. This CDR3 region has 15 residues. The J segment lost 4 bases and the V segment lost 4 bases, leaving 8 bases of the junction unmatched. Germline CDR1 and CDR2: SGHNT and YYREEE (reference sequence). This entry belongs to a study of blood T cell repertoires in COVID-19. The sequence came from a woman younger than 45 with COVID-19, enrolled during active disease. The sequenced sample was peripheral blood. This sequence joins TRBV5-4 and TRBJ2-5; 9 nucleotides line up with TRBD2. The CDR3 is CASSRLSGGGETQYF. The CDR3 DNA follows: TGTGCCAGCAGCCGACTTAGCGGGGGCGGAGAGACCCAGTACTTC.